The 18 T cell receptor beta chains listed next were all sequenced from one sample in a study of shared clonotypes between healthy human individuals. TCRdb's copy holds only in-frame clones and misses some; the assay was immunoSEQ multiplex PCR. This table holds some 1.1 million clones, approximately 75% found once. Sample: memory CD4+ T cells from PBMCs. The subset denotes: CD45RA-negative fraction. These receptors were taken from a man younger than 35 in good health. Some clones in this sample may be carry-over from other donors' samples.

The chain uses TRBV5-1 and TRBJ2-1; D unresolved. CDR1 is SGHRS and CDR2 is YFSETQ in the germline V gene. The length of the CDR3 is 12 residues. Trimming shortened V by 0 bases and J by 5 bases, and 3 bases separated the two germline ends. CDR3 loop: CASSLVDNEQFF. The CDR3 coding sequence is TGCGCCAGCAGCTTGGTTGACAATGAGCAGTTCTTC.

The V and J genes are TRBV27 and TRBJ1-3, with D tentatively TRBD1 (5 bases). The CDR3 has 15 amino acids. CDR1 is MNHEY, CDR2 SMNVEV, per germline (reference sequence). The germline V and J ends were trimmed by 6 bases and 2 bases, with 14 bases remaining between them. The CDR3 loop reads CASSLGVETGNTIYF. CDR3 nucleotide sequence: TGTGCCAGCAGCTTGGGGGTTGAAACTGGAAACACCATATATTTT.

CDR3 sequence reads: CASSDGGGSWETQYF. The CDR3 region has the DNA TGTGCCAGCAGTGACGGGGGGGGCAGTTGGGAGACCCAGTACTTC. V usage is TRBV6-1 and J usage is TRBJ2-5, with TRBD2 matching 8 bases. Germline values: CDR1 MNHNS, CDR2 SASEGT. The CDR3 spans 15 residues. Trimming cost V 3 bases and J 5 bases; bases outside gene matches: 8.

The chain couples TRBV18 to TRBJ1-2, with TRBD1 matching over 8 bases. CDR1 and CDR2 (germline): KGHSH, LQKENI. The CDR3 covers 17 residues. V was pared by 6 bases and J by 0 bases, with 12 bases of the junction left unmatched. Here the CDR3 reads CASSSAGTGGSNYGYTF. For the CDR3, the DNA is TGTGCCAGCTCGTCGGCTGGGACAGGAGGATCTAACTATGGCTACACCTTC. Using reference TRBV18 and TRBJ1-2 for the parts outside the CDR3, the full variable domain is NAGVMQNPRHLVRRRGQEARLRCSPMKGHSHVYWYRQLPEEGLKFMVYLQKENIIDESGMPKERFSAEFPKEGPSILRIQQVVRGDSAAYFCASSSAGTGGSNYGYTFGSGTRLTVV.

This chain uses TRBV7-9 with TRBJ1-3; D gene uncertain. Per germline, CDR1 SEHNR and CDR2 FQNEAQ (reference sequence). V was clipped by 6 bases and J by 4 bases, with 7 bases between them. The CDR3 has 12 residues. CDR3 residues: CASSKPGNTIYF. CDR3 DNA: TGTGCCAGCAGTAAACCCGGAAACACCATATATTTT.

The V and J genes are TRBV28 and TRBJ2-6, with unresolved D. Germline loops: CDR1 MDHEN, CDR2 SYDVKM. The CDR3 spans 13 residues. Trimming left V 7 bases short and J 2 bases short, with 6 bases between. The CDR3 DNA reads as TGTGCCAGCATGTTTCCTGGGGCCAACGTCCTGACTTTC. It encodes CASMFPGANVLTF.

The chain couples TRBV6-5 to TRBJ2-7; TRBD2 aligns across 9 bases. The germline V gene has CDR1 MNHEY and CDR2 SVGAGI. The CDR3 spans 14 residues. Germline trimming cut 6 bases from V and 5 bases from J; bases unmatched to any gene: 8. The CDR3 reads CASSSGLALDEQYF. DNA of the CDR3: TGTGCCAGCAGCTCCGGACTAGCGCTAGACGAGCAGTACTTC.

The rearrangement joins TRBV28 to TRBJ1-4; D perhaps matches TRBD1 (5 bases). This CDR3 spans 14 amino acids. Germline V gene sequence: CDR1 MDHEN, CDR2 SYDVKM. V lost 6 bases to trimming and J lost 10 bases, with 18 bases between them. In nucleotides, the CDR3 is TGTGCCAGCAGACCCACGGGGGAGAGGGGAAAACTGTTTTTT. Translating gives CASRPTGERGKLFF.

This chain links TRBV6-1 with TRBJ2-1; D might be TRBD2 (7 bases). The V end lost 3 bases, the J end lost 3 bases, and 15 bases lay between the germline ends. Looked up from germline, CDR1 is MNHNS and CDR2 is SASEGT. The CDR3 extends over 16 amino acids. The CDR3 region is CASSEAGRGFYNEQFF. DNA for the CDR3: TGTGCCAGCAGTGAGGCGGGGAGGGGGTTCTACAATGAGCAGTTCTTC.

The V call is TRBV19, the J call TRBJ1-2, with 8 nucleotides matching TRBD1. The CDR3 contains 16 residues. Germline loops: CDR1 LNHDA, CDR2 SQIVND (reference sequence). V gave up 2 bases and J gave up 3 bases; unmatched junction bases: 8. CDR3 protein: CASSIRSTGDHYGYTF. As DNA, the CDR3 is TGTGCCAGTAGTATACGGTCGACAGGGGATCACTATGGCTACACCTTC.

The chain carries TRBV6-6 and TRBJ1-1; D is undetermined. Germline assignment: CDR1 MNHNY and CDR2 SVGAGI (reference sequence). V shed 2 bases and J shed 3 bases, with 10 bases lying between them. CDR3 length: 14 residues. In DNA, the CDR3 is TGTGCCAGCAGTTACGGCGTTGTGCACACTGAAGCTTTCTTT. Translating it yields CASSYGVVHTEAFF.

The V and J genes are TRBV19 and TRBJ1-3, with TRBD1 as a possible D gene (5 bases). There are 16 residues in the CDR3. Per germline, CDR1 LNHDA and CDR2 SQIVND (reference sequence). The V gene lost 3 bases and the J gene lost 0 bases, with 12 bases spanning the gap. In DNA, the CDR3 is TGTGCCAGTAGTATCAACAGGCCGGACTCTGGAAACACCATATATTTT. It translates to CASSINRPDSGNTIYF.

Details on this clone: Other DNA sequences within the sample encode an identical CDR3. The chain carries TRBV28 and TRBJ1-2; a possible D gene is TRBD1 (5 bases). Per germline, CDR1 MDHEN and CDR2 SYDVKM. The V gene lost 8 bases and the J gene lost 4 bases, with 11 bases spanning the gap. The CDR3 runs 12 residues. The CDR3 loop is CASGDRGYGYTF. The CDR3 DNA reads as TGTGCCAGCGGAGACAGAGGCTATGGCTACACCTTC.

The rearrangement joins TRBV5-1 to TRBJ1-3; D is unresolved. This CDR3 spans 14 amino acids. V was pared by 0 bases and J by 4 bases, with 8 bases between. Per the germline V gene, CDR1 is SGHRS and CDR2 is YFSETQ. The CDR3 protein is CASSLVGVGNTIYF. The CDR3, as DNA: TGCGCCAGCAGCTTGGTAGGAGTCGGAAACACCATATATTTT.

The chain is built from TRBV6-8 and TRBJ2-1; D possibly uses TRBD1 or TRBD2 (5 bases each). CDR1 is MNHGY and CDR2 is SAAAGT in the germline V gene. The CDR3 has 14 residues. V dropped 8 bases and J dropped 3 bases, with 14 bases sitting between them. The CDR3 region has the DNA TGTGCCAGCGAGCGTGGGGGAAACTACAATGAGCAGTTCTTC. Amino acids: CASERGGNYNEQFF.

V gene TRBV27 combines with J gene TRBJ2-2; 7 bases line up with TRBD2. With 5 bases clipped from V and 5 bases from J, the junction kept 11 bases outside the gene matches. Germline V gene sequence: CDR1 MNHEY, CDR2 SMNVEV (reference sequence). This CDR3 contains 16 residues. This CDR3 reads CASSRSGRELTGELFF. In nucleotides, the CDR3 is TGTGCCAGCAGTCGTTCTGGGCGGGAGTTGACCGGGGAGCTGTTTTTT.

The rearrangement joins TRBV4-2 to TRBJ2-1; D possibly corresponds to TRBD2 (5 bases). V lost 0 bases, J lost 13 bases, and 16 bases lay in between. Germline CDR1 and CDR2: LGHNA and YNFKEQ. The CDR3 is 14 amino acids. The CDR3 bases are TGTGCCAGCAGCCAAGATGAGGGCAAGGGAACCCAGTTCTTC. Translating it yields CASSQDEGKGTQFF.

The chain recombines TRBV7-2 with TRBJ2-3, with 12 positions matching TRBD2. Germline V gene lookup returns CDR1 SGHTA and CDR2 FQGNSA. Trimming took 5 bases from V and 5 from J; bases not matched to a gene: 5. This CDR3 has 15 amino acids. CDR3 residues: CASSISSGRGDTQYF. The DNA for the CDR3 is TGTGCCAGCAGCATCTCTAGCGGGAGGGGAGATACGCAGTATTTT.